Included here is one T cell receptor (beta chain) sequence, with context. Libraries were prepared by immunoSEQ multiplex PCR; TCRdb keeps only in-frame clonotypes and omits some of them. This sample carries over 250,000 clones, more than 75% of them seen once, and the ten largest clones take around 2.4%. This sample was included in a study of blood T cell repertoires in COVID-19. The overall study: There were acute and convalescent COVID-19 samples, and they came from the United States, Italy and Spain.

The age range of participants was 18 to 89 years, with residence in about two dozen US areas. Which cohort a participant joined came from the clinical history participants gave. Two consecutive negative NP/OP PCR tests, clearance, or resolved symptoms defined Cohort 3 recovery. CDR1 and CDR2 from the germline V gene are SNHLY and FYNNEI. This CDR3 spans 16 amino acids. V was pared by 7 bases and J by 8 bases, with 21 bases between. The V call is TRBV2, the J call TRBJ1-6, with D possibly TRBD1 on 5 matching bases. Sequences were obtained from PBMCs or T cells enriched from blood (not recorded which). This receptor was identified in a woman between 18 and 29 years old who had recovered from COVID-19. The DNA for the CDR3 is TGTGCCAGCACCTGGGCGGGAGGGGCTCTGGATTCACCCCTCCACTTT. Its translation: CASTWAGGALDSPLHF.